Here is one T cell receptor (beta chain) with its context. TCRdb's copy holds only in-frame clones and misses some; the assay was immunoSEQ multiplex PCR. The sample consists of about 2.3 million clones, about 90% of them appearing once. The sample comes from a study of shared clonotypes between healthy human individuals. Germline V CDR1 and CDR2: KGHSH, LQKENI. The CDR3 has 15 residues. V was cut by 5 bases and J by 0 bases, with 13 bases left in between. The TCR sequence derives from a man between 18 and 29 years old in good health. Some clones in this sample may be carry-over from other donors' samples. V is TRBV18 and J is TRBJ2-5; D is perhaps TRBD1 (6 bases). The sequenced sample was naive CD4+ T cells from PBMCs. Documented subset: CD45RA+ positively selected. The CDR3 bases are TGTGCCAGCTCATCACTTCAGGGGAACCAAGAGACCCAGTACTTC. Translation gives CASSSLQGNQETQYF. Together with reference TRBV18 and TRBJ2-5, the CDR3 gives the full variable domain: NAGVMQNPRHLVRRRGQEARLRCSPMKGHSHVYWYRQLPEEGLKFMVYLQKENIIDESGMPKERFSAEFPKEGPSILRIQQVVRGDSAAYFCASSSLQGNQETQYFGPGTRLLVL.